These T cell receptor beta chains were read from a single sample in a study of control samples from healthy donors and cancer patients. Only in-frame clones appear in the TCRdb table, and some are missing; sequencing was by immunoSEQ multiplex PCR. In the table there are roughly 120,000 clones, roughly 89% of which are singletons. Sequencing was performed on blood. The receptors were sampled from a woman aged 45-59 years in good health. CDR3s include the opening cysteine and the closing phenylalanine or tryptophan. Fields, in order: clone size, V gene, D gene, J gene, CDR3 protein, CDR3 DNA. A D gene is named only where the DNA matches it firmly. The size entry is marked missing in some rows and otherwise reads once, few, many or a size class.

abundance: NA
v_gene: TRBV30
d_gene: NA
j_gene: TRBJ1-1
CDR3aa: CAWSVNSPRAFF
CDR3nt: TGTGCCTGGAGTGTAAATTCTCCTAGGGCTTTCTTT

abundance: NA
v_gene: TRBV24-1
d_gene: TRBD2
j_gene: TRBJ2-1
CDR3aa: CATSDRTSPTGNEQFF
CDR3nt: TGTGCCACCAGTGATAGGACTAGCCCCACGGGGAATGAGCAGTTCTTC

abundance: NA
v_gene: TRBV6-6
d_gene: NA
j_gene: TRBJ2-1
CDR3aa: CASSYVGTLSVHEQFF
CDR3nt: TGTGCCAGCAGTTACGTGGGGACCCTCTCAGTGCATGAGCAGTTCTTC

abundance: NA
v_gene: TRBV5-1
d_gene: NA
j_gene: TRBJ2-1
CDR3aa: CASSLVLARPNEQFF
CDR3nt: TGCGCCAGCAGCTTGGTGCTAGCACGCCCCAATGAGCAGTTCTTC

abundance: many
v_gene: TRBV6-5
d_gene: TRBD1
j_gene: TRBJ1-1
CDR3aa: CATRTGGESTEAFF
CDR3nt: TGTGCCACCCGGACAGGGGGGGAAAGCACTGAAGCTTTCTTT

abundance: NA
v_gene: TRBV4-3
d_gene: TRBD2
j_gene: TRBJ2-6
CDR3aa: CASSQGKVAGGPRANVLTF
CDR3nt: TGCGCCAGCAGCCAAGGAAAGGTAGCGGGAGGGCCTAGGGCCAACGTCCTGACTTTC

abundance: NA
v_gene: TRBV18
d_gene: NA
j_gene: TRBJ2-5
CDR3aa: CASSPRGDQETQYF
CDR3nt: TGTGCCAGCTCACCACGGGGGGACCAAGAGACCCAGTACTTC

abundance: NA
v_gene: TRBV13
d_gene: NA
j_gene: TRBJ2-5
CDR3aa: CASSFGAGGETQYF
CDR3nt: TGTGCCAGCAGCTTTGGGGCAGGGGGGGAGACCCAGTACTTC

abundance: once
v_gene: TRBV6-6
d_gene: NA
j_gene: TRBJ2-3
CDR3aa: CASSYEYPSTDTQYF
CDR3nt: TGTGCCAGCAGTTACGAGTACCCTAGCACAGATACGCAGTATTTT

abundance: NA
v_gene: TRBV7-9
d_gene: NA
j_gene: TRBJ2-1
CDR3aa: CASSLGDEQFF
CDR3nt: TGTGCCAGCAGCTTGGGCGATGAGCAGTTCTTC

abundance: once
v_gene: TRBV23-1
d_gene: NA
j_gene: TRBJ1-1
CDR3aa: CASSHYGPGVTEAFF
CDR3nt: TGCGCCAGCAGTCACTACGGACCAGGGGTGACTGAAGCTTTCTTT

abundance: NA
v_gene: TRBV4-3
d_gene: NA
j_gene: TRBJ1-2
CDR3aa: CASSQDTQRTYGYTF
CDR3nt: TGCGCCAGCAGCCAAGACACACAGCGTACCTATGGCTACACCTTC

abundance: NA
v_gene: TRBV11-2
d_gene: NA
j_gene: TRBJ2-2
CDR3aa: CASSPPRGAGTWTGELFF
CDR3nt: TGTGCCAGCAGCCCCCCAAGGGGGGCGGGTACTTGGACCGGGGAGCTGTTTTTT

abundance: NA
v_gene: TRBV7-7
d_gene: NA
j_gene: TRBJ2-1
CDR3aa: CASSLGLATHNEQFF
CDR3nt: TGTGCCAGCAGCTTAGGGCTAGCGACGCACAATGAGCAGTTCTTC

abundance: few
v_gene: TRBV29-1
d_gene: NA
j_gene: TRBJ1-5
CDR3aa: CSVEGENNQPQHF
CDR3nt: TGCAGCGTTGAGGGGGAGAACAATCAGCCCCAGCATTTT

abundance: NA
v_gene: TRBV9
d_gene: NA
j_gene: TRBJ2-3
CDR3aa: CASSVGGPSPQYF
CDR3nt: TGTGCCAGCAGCGTAGGGGGACCATCCCCGCAGTATTTT

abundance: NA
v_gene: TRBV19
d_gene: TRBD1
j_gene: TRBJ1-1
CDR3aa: CASRTGTGNTEAFF
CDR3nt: TGTGCCAGTAGGACTGGGACAGGGAACACTGAAGCTTTCTTT

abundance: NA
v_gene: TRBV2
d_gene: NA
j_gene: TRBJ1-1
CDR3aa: CASDGGHRTEAFF
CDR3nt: TGTGCCAGCGATGGCGGACACCGCACTGAAGCTTTCTTT

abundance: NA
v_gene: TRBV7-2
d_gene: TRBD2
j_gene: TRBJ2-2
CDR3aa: CASSLSLAGGREYTGELFF
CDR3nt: TGTGCCAGCAGCTTATCCCTCGCGGGGGGGCGGGAGTACACCGGGGAGCTGTTTTTT

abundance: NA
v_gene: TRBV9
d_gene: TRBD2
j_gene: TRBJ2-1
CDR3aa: CASSVTLAGGHVYNEQFF
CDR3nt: TGTGCCAGCAGCGTTACCCTAGCGGGAGGGCATGTCTACAATGAGCAGTTCTTC

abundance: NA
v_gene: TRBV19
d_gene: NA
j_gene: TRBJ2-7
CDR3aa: CASSISGNSYEQYF
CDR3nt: TGTGCCAGTAGTATCTCCGGCAACTCCTACGAGCAGTACTTC

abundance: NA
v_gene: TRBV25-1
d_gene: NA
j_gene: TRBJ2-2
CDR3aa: CASSGRLPNTGELFF
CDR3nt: TGTGCCAGCAGTGGTAGACTTCCGAACACCGGGGAGCTGTTTTTT

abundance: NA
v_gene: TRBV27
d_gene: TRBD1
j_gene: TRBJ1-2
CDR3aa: CASSRMGQGGGYTF
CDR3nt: TGTGCCAGCAGTCGAATGGGACAGGGGGGTGGCTACACCTTC

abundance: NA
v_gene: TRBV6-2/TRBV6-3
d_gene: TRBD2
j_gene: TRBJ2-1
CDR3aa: CASSLLGTSGNNEQFF
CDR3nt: TGTGCCAGCAGCTTATTAGGGACTAGCGGAAACAATGAGCAGTTCTTC

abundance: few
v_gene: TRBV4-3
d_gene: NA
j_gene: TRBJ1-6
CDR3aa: CASSQAYNSPLHF
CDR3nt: TGCGCCAGCAGCCAAGCCTATAATTCACCCCTCCACTTT

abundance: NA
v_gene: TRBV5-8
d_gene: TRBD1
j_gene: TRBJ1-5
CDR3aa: CASSSTGGREPQHF
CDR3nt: TGTGCCAGCAGCTCGACAGGGGGCAGGGAGCCCCAGCATTTT

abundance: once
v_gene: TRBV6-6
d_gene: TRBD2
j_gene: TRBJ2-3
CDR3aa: CASELAGNTDTQYF
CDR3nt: TGTGCCAGCGAACTAGCGGGGAACACAGATACGCAGTATTTT

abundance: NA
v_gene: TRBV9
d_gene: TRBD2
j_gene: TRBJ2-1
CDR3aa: CASSVGRTSGTRFNEQFF
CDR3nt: TGTGCCAGCAGCGTAGGACGCACTAGCGGGACTCGGTTCAATGAGCAGTTCTTC

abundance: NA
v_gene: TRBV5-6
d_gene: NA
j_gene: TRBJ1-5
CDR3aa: CASSLGRQPAQHF
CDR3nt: TGTGCCAGCAGCTTGGGAAGACAGCCCGCACAGCATTTT

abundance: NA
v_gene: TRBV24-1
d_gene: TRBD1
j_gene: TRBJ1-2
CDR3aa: CATSDLTGTVYGYTF
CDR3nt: TGTGCCACCAGTGATCTTACCGGGACAGTCTATGGCTACACCTTC

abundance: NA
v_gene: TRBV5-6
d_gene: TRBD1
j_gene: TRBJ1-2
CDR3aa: CASSGTGAPFYGYTF
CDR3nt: TGTGCCAGCAGCGGGACAGGGGCTCCTTTCTATGGCTACACCTTC

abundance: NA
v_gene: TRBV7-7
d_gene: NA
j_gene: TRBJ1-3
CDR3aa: CASSAGQSSGNTIYF
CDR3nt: TGTGCCAGCAGCGCCGGACAGAGCTCTGGAAACACCATATATTTT

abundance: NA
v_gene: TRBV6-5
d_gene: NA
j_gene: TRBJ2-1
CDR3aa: CASSLGPFDNEQFF
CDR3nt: TGTGCCAGCAGCCTGGGACCGTTTGACAATGAGCAGTTCTTC

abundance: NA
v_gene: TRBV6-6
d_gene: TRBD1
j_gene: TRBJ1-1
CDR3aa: CASSSQGAANTEAFF
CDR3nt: TGTGCCAGCAGCTCCCAGGGGGCAGCGAACACTGAAGCTTTCTTT

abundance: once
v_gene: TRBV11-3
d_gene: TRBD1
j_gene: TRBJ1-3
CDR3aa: CASSLGTGATGNTIYF
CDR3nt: TGTGCCAGCAGCTTAGGCACAGGGGCAACTGGAAACACCATATATTTT

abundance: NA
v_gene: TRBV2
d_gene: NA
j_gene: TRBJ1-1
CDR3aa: CASSGGRGYTEAFF
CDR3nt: TGTGCCAGCAGTGGGGGGAGGGGTTACACTGAAGCTTTCTTT

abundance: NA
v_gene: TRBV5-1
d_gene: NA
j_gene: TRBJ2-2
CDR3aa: CASSLALDGDTGELFF
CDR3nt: TGCGCCAGCAGCTTGGCCCTGGACGGCGACACCGGGGAGCTGTTTTTT

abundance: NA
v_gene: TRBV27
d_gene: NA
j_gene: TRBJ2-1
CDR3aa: CASSFRSPSYNEQFF
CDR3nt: TGTGCCAGCAGCTTCAGGAGCCCCTCCTACAATGAGCAGTTCTTC

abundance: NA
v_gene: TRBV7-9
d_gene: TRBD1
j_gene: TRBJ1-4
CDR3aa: CASSLSGQGPVEKLFF
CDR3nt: TGTGCCAGCAGCTTATCCGGACAGGGGCCGGTAGAAAAACTGTTTTTT

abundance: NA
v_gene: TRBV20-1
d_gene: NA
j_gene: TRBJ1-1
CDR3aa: CSARREIAFF
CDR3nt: TGCAGTGCCCGAAGGGAGATTGCTTTCTTT

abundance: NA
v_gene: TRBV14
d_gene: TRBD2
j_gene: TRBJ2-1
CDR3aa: CASSQDRGGTLYNEQFF
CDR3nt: TGTGCCAGCAGCCAAGATCGGGGAGGGACCCTATACAATGAGCAGTTCTTC

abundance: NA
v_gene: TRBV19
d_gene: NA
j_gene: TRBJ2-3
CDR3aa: CASSKASPDTQYF
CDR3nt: TGTGCCAGTAGTAAGGCGTCCCCAGATACGCAGTATTTT

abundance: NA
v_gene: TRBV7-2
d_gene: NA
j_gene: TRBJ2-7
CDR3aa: CASSLVPPGHPTYEQYF
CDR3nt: TGTGCCAGCAGCTTAGTCCCTCCGGGACACCCAACCTACGAGCAGTACTTC

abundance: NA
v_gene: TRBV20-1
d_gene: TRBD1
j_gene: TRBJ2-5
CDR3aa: CSGDSQETQYF
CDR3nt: TGCAGTGGGGACAGCCAAGAGACCCAGTACTTC

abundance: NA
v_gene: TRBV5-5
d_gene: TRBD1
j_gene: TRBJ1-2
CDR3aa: CASSSYRGNYGYTF
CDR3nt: TGTGCCAGCAGCTCCTACAGGGGGAACTATGGCTACACCTTC

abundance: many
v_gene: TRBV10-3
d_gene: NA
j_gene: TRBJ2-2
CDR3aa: CAISDLRGTGSHTGELFF
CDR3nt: TGTGCCATCAGTGATCTTCGAGGAACAGGGAGCCACACCGGGGAGCTGTTTTTT

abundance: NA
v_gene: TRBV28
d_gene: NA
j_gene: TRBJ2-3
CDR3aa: CASSFGAEESTDTQYF
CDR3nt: TGTGCCAGCAGTTTCGGGGCGGAAGAAAGCACAGATACGCAGTATTTT

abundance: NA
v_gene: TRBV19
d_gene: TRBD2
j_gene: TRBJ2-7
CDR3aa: CASSPPRGAGGSYEQYF
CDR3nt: TGTGCCAGTAGTCCCCCCCGGGGAGCGGGGGGATCCTACGAGCAGTACTTC

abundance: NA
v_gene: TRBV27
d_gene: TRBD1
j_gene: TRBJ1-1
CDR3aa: CASSPGTGLGNTEAFF
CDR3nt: TGTGCCAGCAGTCCCGGGACAGGGTTGGGAAACACTGAAGCTTTCTTT

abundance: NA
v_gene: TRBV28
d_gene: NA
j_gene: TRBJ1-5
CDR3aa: CASSLKGRDPQHF
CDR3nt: TGTGCCAGCAGTTTAAAGGGCAGGGATCCCCAGCATTTT

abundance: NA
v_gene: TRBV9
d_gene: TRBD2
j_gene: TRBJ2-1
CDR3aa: CASSFGGTITSSYNEQFF
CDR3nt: TGTGCCAGCAGCTTCGGGGGGACGATCACTAGCTCCTACAATGAGCAGTTCTTC